What follows are 16 T cell receptor beta chains derived from one specimen sequenced in a study of tissue T cells after allogeneic stem cell transplantation. Time point described: mouse harvest day 14 after allogeneic transplant. Mouse grafts combined 10^7 T-cell-depleted bone marrow cells with 10^6 splenic CD5+ T cells. Sequenced by immunoSEQ multiplex PCR; TCRdb stores in-frame clones only, minus some. The sample includes about 3,000 clones, about 48% of them seen just once. What was sequenced was gut tissue. Receptors originate from a female BALB/c mouse given C57BL/6 T cells with graft-versus-host disease after an allogeneic hematopoietic cell transplant.

Concerning this clone itself: Each gene name is a mouse one. Coverage ceases 1 residue before the CDR3 finishes, and the germline J gene fills in the end. V and J are TRBV23 and TRBJ2-7; the table calls TRBD2, which could not be checked here. The germline V gene encodes CDR1 KGHTA and CDR2 FQNQQP. The CDR3 loop spans 15 amino acids. CDR3 amino acids: CSSSPDWGGSYEQYF. The DNA read from the CDR3 is TGCTCCAGCAGTCCCGACTGGGGGGGCTCCTATGAACAGTAC.

Concerning this clone: The genes are named according to mouse. The sequence runs out 1 residue before the end of the CDR3; the remainder is reconstructed from the germline J gene. The chain employs TRBV26 and TRBJ2-7; no definite D call. Germline V gene lookup returns CDR1 KGHPV and CDR2 FQNQEV (reference sequence). This CDR3 region has 12 residues. V was shortened by 6 bases and J by 5 bases, with 11 bases between the two germline ends. CDR3 bases read: TGTGCCAGCAGCCCGAATTATGATGAACAGTAC. This codes for CASSPNYDEQY. The complete CDR3 sequence is CASSPNYDEQYF.

In the case of this clone: Here the gene names and germline are mouse. The missing CDR3 end, 1 residue past where the read stops, is filled in from the germline J gene. V usage is TRBV3 and J usage is TRBJ1-3; D gene unclear. This CDR3 has 14 residues. V was clipped by 2 bases and J by 3 bases, with 8 bases between them. Germline V gene sequence: CDR1 SNHLY, CDR2 FYNGKV (reference sequence). CDR3 bases read: TGTGCCAGCAGCTTAAGAGGGTTTGGAAATACGCTCTAT. This gives the protein CASSLRGFGNTLY. The CDR3 as a whole reads CASSLRGFGNTLYF.

The sample holds a few counts of this clone. Mouse gene names apply. The CDR3 extends 1 residue past the end of the read, so its final part is completed from the germline J gene. This chain connects TRBV26 to TRBJ1-2, with 9 bases identical to TRBD1. This CDR3 region has 15 residues. With V trimmed by 1 base and J by 4 bases, 4 bases remained unmatched. From germline, CDR1 is KGHPV and CDR2 FQNQEV (reference sequence). CDR3 protein: CASSLLGQGGSDYTF. Partial CDR3 DNA: TGTGCCAGCAGTCTGTTGGGACAGGGAGGCTCCGACTACACC.

With regard to this clone: The genes are named according to mouse. The CDR3 goes on 1 residue after the read ends, and that part is filled in from the germline J gene. The chain employs TRBV4 and TRBJ1-2; TRBD1 aligns across 7 bases. J gave up 0 bases and V 8 bases, and 9 bases lay outside the gene matches. This CDR3 contains 15 residues. Germline V gene lookup returns CDR1 LGHDT and CDR2 YNNKQL (reference sequence). Incomplete CDR3 DNA: TGTGCCAGCCCTCTTGGACAGGAAGCAAACTCCGACTACACC. It codes for CASPLGQEANSDYT. The whole CDR3 region reads CASPLGQEANSDYTF.

In regard to this clone: The genes are named according to mouse. The read falls 1 residue short of the CDR3 end, and the missing part is taken from the germline J gene. The gene calls are TRBV3 and TRBJ2-4, with D tentatively TRBD2 (6 bases). CDR1 and CDR2 from the germline V gene are SNHLY and FYNGKV (reference sequence). The CDR3 loop spans 14 amino acids. Trimming shortened V by 4 bases and J by 0 bases, and 8 bases separated the two germline ends. CDR3 sequence reads: CASSSDWSQNTLYF. Partial CDR3 DNA: TGTGCCAGCAGCTCCGACTGGAGTCAAAACACCTTGTAC.

On this clone: Gene and germline names: mouse. The read stops 1 residue short of the end of the CDR3; the missing end is completed from the germline J gene. The J gene is TRBJ2-7, the V gene TRBV3; 10 bases match TRBD2. CDR1 is SNHLY, CDR2 FYNGKV, per germline (reference sequence). The V and J ends lost 1 base and 5 bases, in that order; junction bases with no gene match: 2. The CDR3 consists of 14 residues. The covered CDR3 bases are TGTGCCAGCAGCTTAGGCTGGGGGGGCCATGAACAGTAC. Translation gives CASSLGWGGHEQY. The whole CDR3 protein is CASSLGWGGHEQYF.

On this clone itself: Mouse gene names apply. The read halts 1 residue ahead of the CDR3 end, with the missing end drawn from the germline J gene. The chain employs TRBV13-3 and TRBJ2-5; TRBD2 agrees at 7 bases. Germline CDR1 NNHDY, CDR2 SYVADS. CDR3 length: 16 residues. V shed 2 bases and J 5 bases; nucleotides not matched to a gene: 11. Incomplete CDR3 DNA: TGTGCCAGCAGTGAAGACCCGGGGGGGACCCCAGACACCCAGTAC. It encodes CASSEDPGGTPDTQY. The full CDR3 sequence reads CASSEDPGGTPDTQYF.

The sample holds a few counts of this clone. These gene names are mouse names. The sequenced fragment ends 1 residue before the CDR3 boundary, so the rest is inferred from the germline J gene. The chain combines TRBV26 with TRBJ1-1; a weak D match, TRBD1 (5 bases). The germline V gene encodes CDR1 KGHPV and CDR2 FQNQEV (reference sequence). Trimming pared 2 bases from V and 6 bases from J, leaving 7 bases between. CDR3 length equals 12 residues. The sequenced part of the CDR3 DNA is TGTGCCAGCAGTCTGGTGGGGGCAGAAGTCTTC. Amino acids: CASSLVGAEVF. The full CDR3 reads CASSLVGAEVFF.

About this clone: Each gene name is a mouse one. This CDR3 is CASSLDTEVFF. The covered CDR3 bases are TGTGCCAGCAGTCTGGATACAGAAGTCTTC. This sequence joins TRBV26 and TRBJ1-1; D gene uncertain. The read gets to within 1 residue of the CDR3 end, and the germline J gene fills in the rest. The V and J ends lost 2 bases and 5 bases respectively, with 3 bases between them. Germline CDR1 reads KGHPV; CDR2 reads FQNQEV (reference sequence). The CDR3 contains 11 residues.

By frequency in the sample, this clone is large. Mouse germline and gene names are used. The CDR3 goes on 1 residue after the read ends, and that part is filled in from the germline J gene. V and J are TRBV23 and TRBJ2-7; the table's D call, TRBD1, has no DNA check behind it. The germline V gene has CDR1 KGHTA and CDR2 FQNQQP. The CDR3 length is 14 residues. CDR3 DNA, as far as it was read: TGCTCCAGCAGTCAGACAGGGGGAACCTATGAACAGTAC. Its translation is CSSSQTGGTYEQY. The full CDR3 reads CSSSQTGGTYEQYF.

Note on this clone: A much larger clone lies one base from this, so it may be a read error. These gene names are mouse names. The sequence runs out 1 residue before the end of the CDR3; the remainder is reconstructed from the germline J gene. The same CDR3 also results from other DNA sequences found in this sample. The V and J genes are TRBV26 and TRBJ1-1, with D perhaps TRBD1 (6 bases). Germline V gene sequence: CDR1 KGHPV, CDR2 FQNQEV (reference sequence). CDR3 length equals 13 residues. Trimming pared 6 bases from V and 1 base from J, leaving 9 bases between. CDR3 DNA (partial): TGTGCCAGCAGCCCGGGACAAAACACAGAAGTCTTC. It is translated as CASSPGQNTEVF. From start to end, the CDR3 is CASSPGQNTEVFF. Full variable domain (outside the CDR3, taken from reference TRBV26 and TRBJ1-1): NSKVIQTPRYLVKGQGQKAKMRCIPEKGHPVVFWYQQNKNNEFKFLINFQNQEVLQQIDMTEKRFSAECPSNSPCSLEIQSSEAGDSALYLCASSPGQNTEVFFGKGTRLTVV.

Details on this clone: Mouse names are used for the genes. The sequence runs out 1 residue before the end of the CDR3; the remainder is reconstructed from the germline J gene. Other nucleotide sequences in the sample specify the same CDR3. The rearrangement joins TRBV13-1 to TRBJ2-3; D possibly corresponds to TRBD2 (5 bases). Per germline, CDR1 NSHNY and CDR2 SYGAGN. The CDR3 has 14 residues. Trimming shortened V by 2 bases and J by 0 bases, and 7 bases separated the two germline ends. The DNA read from the CDR3 is TGTGCCAGCAGTGACGCTGGGAGTGCAGAAACGCTGTAT. Its translation is CASSDAGSAETLY. The whole CDR3 sequence is CASSDAGSAETLYF.

A word on this clone: The junction differs from germline at one of its ends, possibly a read error. Genes and germline are mouse. The read falls 1 residue short of the CDR3 end, and the missing part is taken from the germline J gene. Distinct nucleotide sequences in the sample also encode this CDR3. The J gene is TRBJ1-1, the V gene TRBV29, with 7 bases fitting TRBD1. Per the germline V gene, CDR1 is MSHET and CDR2 is SYDVDS. The CDR3 is 12 residues long. The sequenced CDR3 bases are TGTGCCAGCAACACAGGGGCCACAGAAGTCTTC. It is translated as CASNTGATEVF. The whole CDR3 region reads CASNTGATEVFF.

A few counts support this clone. Genes here carry mouse names. With the read ending 1 residue before the CDR3 end, the germline J gene is used to fill in that end. The V and J genes are TRBV26 and TRBJ2-4; tentatively, D is TRBD1 (6 bases). With 1 base removed from V and 1 base from J, the gap between germline ends came to 12 bases. The CDR3 totals 16 residues. Germline CDR1 and CDR2: KGHPV and FQNQEV (reference sequence). CDR3 bases read: TGTGCCAGCAGTCTGTTCAGGAAGGGGGGTCAAAACACCTTGTAC. Translated: CASSLFRKGGQNTLY. The entire CDR3 sequence reads CASSLFRKGGQNTLYF.

On this clone: Gene and germline names: mouse. The read falls 1 residue short of the CDR3 end, and the missing part is taken from the germline J gene. The chain couples TRBV16 to TRBJ2-5; D gene uncertain. The CDR3 totals 14 residues. The germline V and J ends were trimmed by 3 bases and 0 bases, with 7 bases remaining between them. CDR1 and CDR2 (germline): SGHSA, FRNQAP. The covered CDR3 bases are TGTGCAAGCAGCTTTGGCAGTAACCAAGACACCCAGTAC. This translates into CASSFGSNQDTQY. The complete CDR3 sequence is CASSFGSNQDTQYF.